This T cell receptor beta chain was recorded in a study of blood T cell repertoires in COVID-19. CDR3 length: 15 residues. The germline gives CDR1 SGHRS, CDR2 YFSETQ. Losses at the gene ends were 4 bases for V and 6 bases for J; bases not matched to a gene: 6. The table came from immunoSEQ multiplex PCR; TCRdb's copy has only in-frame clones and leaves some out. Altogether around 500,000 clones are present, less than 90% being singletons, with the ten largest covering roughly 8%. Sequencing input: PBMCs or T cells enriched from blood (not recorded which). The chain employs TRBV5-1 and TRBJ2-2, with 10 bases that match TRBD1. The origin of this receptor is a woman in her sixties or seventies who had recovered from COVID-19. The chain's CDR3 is CASSGDRGLAGELFF. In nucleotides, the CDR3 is TGCGCCAGCAGCGGGGACAGGGGTCTTGCCGGGGAGCTGTTTTTT.